This record looks at one T cell receptor (beta chain) sequence and its context. Its antigen is unknown. Profiled with immunoSEQ multiplex PCR; TCRdb holds only in-frame clones, not every one. The sample lists about 42,000 clones, about 81% occurring once. The data were taken from a study of STAT3 mutations in large granular lymphocyte leukemia. V gave up 2 bases and J gave up 14 bases, with 19 bases separating them. The germline CDR1 and CDR2 sequences are GTSNPN and SVGIG (reference sequence). CDR3 length equals 13 residues. Notes on the study in general: TCR clonotype switching after therapy occurred in about 35% of the 18 patients. In T-cell large granular lymphocyte leukemia, about half of patients showed multiple immunodominant subclonotypes.

The rearrangement joins TRBV30 to TRBJ2-1; either TRBD1 or TRBD2 may supply D (5 bases each). The clonotype originates from a human donor with T large granular lymphocyte leukemia. Some clones in this sample may be carry-over from other donors' samples. Sequencing was performed on PBMCs. The CDR3 here is CAWSNSRGQGKFF. CDR3 sequence (DNA): TGTGCCTGGAGTAATTCTCGAGGGCAGGGAAAGTTCTTC.